This T cell receptor (beta chain) was identified during a study of T cell responses to AZD1222 COVID-19 vaccine. The overall study: Analyses pooled second doses at about 4 or about 12 weeks.

Measured with immunoSEQ multiplex PCR; TCRdb has only the in-frame clones, and not every one. The sample carries about 90,000 clones, about 87% recorded once. Study-wide results and limits: The repertoires were collected only after the peak T cell response. Donors, mostly white British, included more females; clonal diversity was possibly underestimated.

This clone was recorded only once. Its antigen is not identified. The TCR comes from an adult in good health. The sample was peripheral blood, taken on day 0 of AZD1222 vaccination.

The CDR3 nucleotides read TGTGCCAGCAGCAAAGACCAGACAAGCTCCTACGAGCAGTACTTC. Translated: CASSKDQTSSYEQYF. V usage is TRBV21-1 and J usage is TRBJ2-7; the D call TRBD1 from the table was never checked on the DNA. TRBV21-1 is a pseudogene segment. CDR3 length: 15 amino acids.